A single sample gave rise to the 18 T cell receptor beta chains below, sequenced in a study of blood T cells in healthy people across ages. For the second PCR, which ran for roughly 6 to 11 cycles, a sample-barcoded 5' primer and a J-beta primer mix were used. MiXCR, applied by TCRdb to the 5' RACE reads, yields one record per CDR3 protein. This sample has over a million distinct CDR3 sequences, with approximately 43% found just once. The sample comprised blood. The source of these receptors is a woman between 18 and 29 years old in good health.

The chain employs TRBV7-9 and TRBJ2-7; 10 bases match TRBD1. There are 16 residues in the CDR3. J lost 6 bases, V lost 1 base, and 9 bases had no gene match. CDR1 and CDR2 (germline): SEHNR, FQNEAQ (reference sequence). This CDR3 is CASSLGPGQGNFEQYF. DNA of the CDR3: TGTGCCAGCAGCTTAGGTCCGGGACAGGGGAATTTCGAGCAGTACTTC. The whole variable domain, remainder taken from reference TRBV7-9 and TRBJ2-7, is DTGVSQNPRHKITKRGQNVTFRCDPISEHNRLYWYRQTLGQGPEFLTYFQNEAQLEKSRLLSDRFSAERPKGSFSTLEIQRTEQGDSAMYLCASSLGPGQGNFEQYFGPGTRLTVT.

In its sample, this clonotype was seen a few times. The chain has TRBV29-1 and TRBJ2-1; 7 nucleotides match TRBD1. The V gene end was trimmed by 7 bases and the J gene end by 3 bases; junction bases not matched to a gene: 6. This CDR3 region has 13 residues. Germline lookup yields CDR1 SQVTM and CDR2 ANQGSEA. The CDR3 nucleotides read TGCAGCGCCCACAGGGGATTCTACAATGAGCAGTTCTTC. Translation gives CSAHRGFYNEQFF.

The V call is TRBV29-1, the J call TRBJ2-4; perhaps TRBD1 as D (8 bases). Matching the DNA end better, TRBJ2-5 makes the J call doubtful. The CDR3 has 15 amino acids. Germline V CDR1 and CDR2: SQVTM, ANQGSEA. DNA for the CDR3: TGCAGCGTAGGGAGGGACAGGTTTGACGGGGAGACCCAGTACTTC. It yields the protein CSVGRDRFDGETQYF.

This clonotype was detected a few times. The chain couples TRBV7-9 to TRBJ2-2; 9 bases agree with TRBD1. Trimming took 5 bases from V and 6 from J; bases not matched to a gene: 10. The germline gives CDR1 SEHNR, CDR2 FQNEAQ (reference sequence). The CDR3 extends over 16 amino acids. The CDR3 is CASSPTGTGLPGELFF. CDR3 nucleotides: TGTGCCAGCAGCCCGACCGGGACAGGGCTTCCCGGGGAGCTGTTTTTT.

This clonotype came up a few times. The chain combines TRBV20-1 with TRBJ2-4; TRBD1 matches 8 bases. The V gene's germline CDR1 is DFQATT and CDR2 SNEGSKA (reference sequence). The CDR3 has 16 residues. Trimming at V came to 3 bases and at J to 8 bases, leaving 15 bases not matched to a gene. The CDR3 protein is CSASRQGALSGYIQYF. As DNA, the CDR3 is TGCAGTGCTAGTCGGCAGGGGGCCTTGAGTGGTTACATTCAGTACTTC.

The chain carries TRBV6-6 and TRBJ2-5; no definite D call. CDR1 is MNHNY and CDR2 is SVGAGI in the germline V gene (reference sequence). CDR3 length: 12 residues. V was cut by 10 bases and J by 1 base, with 10 bases left in between. Written as DNA, the CDR3 is TGTGCCACCGGCCAGGTCCAAGAGACCCAGTACTTC. Translating gives CATGQVQETQYF.

The chain links TRBV19 to TRBJ2-4; 9 nucleotides agree with TRBD1. This CDR3 spans 10 amino acids. The V gene end was trimmed by 8 bases and the J gene end by 15 bases; junction bases not matched to a gene: 5. Germline CDR1 is LNHDA and CDR2 is SQIVND (reference sequence). The CDR3 bases are TGTGCCAGTTCGGACAGGGGTATGTACTTC. It codes for CASSDRGMYF.

This chain connects TRBV28 to TRBJ2-7; D could derive from TRBD1 or TRBD2 (5 bases each). The CDR3 is 12 amino acids. The V gene lost 6 bases and the J gene lost 9 bases, with 15 bases spanning the gap. Germline assignment: CDR1 MDHEN and CDR2 SYDVKM. CDR3 in DNA: TGTGCCAGCAGCTCGGGGCGGAGATGGCAGTACTTC. Protein: CASSSGRRWQYF.

This clonotype appeared many times. A junction boundary mismatches the germline segment, possibly from a read error. J is TRBJ1-5 and V is TRBV5-1; TRBD1 agrees at 8 bases. CDR3 length equals 15 residues. The V gene's germline CDR1 is SGHRS and CDR2 YFSETQ. The CDR3 nucleotides read TGTGCCAGCAGCTTAGGGCAGGGGGCAAATCAGCCCCAGCATTTT. Protein product: CASSLGQGANQPQHF.

As concerns this clonotype: At one end, the junction sequence differs from germline, possibly due to a read error. This chain links TRBV7-8 with TRBJ2-7; possibly TRBD1 for D (6 bases). Germline-derived CDR1 and CDR2 are SGHVS and FQNEAQ. This CDR3 contains 15 residues. The CDR3 sequence: CASSFLQGSSYERYF. CDR3 nucleotides: TGTGCCAGCAGCTTCTTGCAGGGGAGCTCCTACGAGCGGTACTTC.

This clonotype was recorded many times. A read error may explain this, as a much larger clone is one base away. The rearrangement uses TRBV9 and TRBJ1-2; possibly TRBD1 for D (6 bases). V was shortened by 3 bases and J by 4 bases, with 10 bases between the two germline ends. Germline V gene lookup returns CDR1 SGDLS and CDR2 YYNGEE. CDR3 length equals 13 residues. The CDR3 loop reads CASSGGGSYGYTF. The CDR3 region has the DNA TGTGCCAGCAGCGGAGGGGGATCCTATGGCTACACCTTC. Using reference TRBV9 and TRBJ1-2 for the parts outside the CDR3, the full variable domain is DSGVTQTPKHLITATGQRVTLRCSPRSGDLSVYWYQQSLDQGLQFLIQYYNGEERAKGNILERFSAQQFPDLHSELNLSSLELGDSALYFCASSGGGSYGYTFGSGTRLTVV.

This clonotype was counted once. The chain links TRBV11-2 to TRBJ2-1, with 13 nucleotides matching TRBD2. Judging by the DNA end, TRBJ2-7 fits better; the J call may be wrong. Germline V gives CDR1 SGHAT, CDR2 FQNNGV. CDR3 length: 20 amino acids. The CDR3 DNA sequence: TGTGCCAGCAGCAAGACTCCGGGACTAGCGGGGTTAAGCTCCTACAATGAGCAGTACTTC. Translation: CASSKTPGLAGLSSYNEQYF.

In regard to this clonotype: This may arise from a read error, as a much more abundant clone is one base away. CDR3 loop: CASSPRGLKDNEQYF. In nucleotides, the CDR3 is TGTGCCAGCAGTCCGCGAGGATTGAAGGACAATGAGCAGTACTTC. The chain carries TRBV12-3 or TRBV12-4 and TRBJ2-5, with D possibly TRBD1 on 5 matching bases. This CDR3 spans 15 amino acids. The V end lost 5 bases, the J end lost 11 bases, and 24 bases lay between the germline ends.

The V and J genes are TRBV10-3 and TRBJ2-7, with D possibly matching TRBD1 (6 bases). This CDR3 contains 14 residues. Trimming left V 2 bases short and J 3 bases short, with 11 bases between. The V gene's germline CDR1 is ENHRY and CDR2 SYGVKD. The CDR3 DNA sequence: TGTGCCATCAGTGAGCGGCAGGGGAACTACGAGCAGTACTTC. Encoded protein: CAISERQGNYEQYF.

This clonotype has a count of ten or more. The junction and the germline gene differ at one end; a read error may be behind it. V gene TRBV9 combines with J gene TRBJ2-1; D is undetermined. Germline assignment: CDR1 SGDLS and CDR2 YYNGEE. CDR3 length: 13 amino acids. For the CDR3, the DNA is TGTGCCAGCGGCGTACCTCCACACAATGAGCAGTTCTTC. Protein sequence: CASGVPPHNEQFF. Full variable domain (missing parts from reference TRBV9 and TRBJ2-1): DSGVTQTPKHLITATGQRVTLRCSPRSGDLSVYWYQQSLDQGLQFLIQYYNGEERAKGNILERFSAQQFPDLHSELNLSSLELGDSALYFCASGVPPHNEQFFGPGTRLTVL.

Ten or more counts support this clonotype. The chain recombines TRBV6-5 with TRBJ2-1; no firm D call. CDR3 length: 12 amino acids. V was cut by 0 bases and J by 9 bases, with 6 bases left in between. Germline loops: CDR1 MNHEY, CDR2 SVGAGI. The CDR3 sequence: CASSYSGGEQFF. The DNA for the CDR3 is TGTGCCAGCAGTTACTCAGGCGGTGAGCAGTTCTTC.

In its sample, this clonotype was seen a few times. The gene calls are TRBV28 and TRBJ1-4, with TRBD1 identical over 8 bases. Germline loops: CDR1 MDHEN, CDR2 SYDVKM. This CDR3 spans 14 amino acids. The ends lost 5 bases at V and 6 bases at J; junction bases unmatched: 5. The chain's CDR3 is CASSVGQGDEKLFF. CDR3 bases: TGTGCCAGCAGTGTAGGACAGGGTGATGAAAAACTGTTTTTT.

The J gene is TRBJ1-2, the V gene TRBV7-2, with D possibly matching TRBD1 (5 bases). Per the germline V gene, CDR1 is SGHTA and CDR2 is FQGNSA. V was trimmed by 4 bases and J by 2 bases, leaving 11 bases between them. The CDR3 has 14 residues. This CDR3 is CASSSYRDNYGYTF. The DNA of the CDR3 is TGTGCCAGCAGCTCCTACCGGGACAACTATGGCTACACCTTC. Complete variable domain (other parts from reference TRBV7-2 and TRBJ1-2): GAGVSQSPSNKVTEKGKDVELRCDPISGHTALYWYRQSLGQGLEFLIYFQGNSAPDKSGLPSDRFSAERTGGSVSTLTIQRTQQEDSAVYLCASSSYRDNYGYTFGSGTRLTVV.